This T cell receptor (beta chain) was recovered during a study of CD8+ T cells in alopecia areata. Regarding treatment: oral pan-JAK inhibitor, 5-10 mg twice daily. Extraction of RNA preceded its reverse transcription into cDNA, which served as the sequencing template. TCRdb's copy holds only in-frame clones and misses some; the assay was immunoSEQ multiplex PCR. This sample has 150,000 to 250,000 clones; 55% to 70% occur once, and the top ten carry approximately 5.1%. The length of the CDR3 is 13 residues. Per germline, CDR1 LGHNA and CDR2 YSLEER. Trimming pared 0 bases from V and 9 bases from J, leaving 9 bases between. Study-wide results and limits: Scalp clonality and expanded CD8+ clones among the top 100 were significantly decreased by tofacitinib.

This clone showed up just a few times. The antigen is not known. This sequence joins TRBV4-3 and TRBJ2-4; maybe TRBD1 (6 bases). The source was CD4+ T cells sorted from blood, collected at week 24, from a patient treated with tofacitinib. This clonotype originated in a human donor with alopecia areata. CDR3 loop: CASSQDRGTIQYF. CDR3 nucleotides: TGCGCCAGCAGCCAAGACAGGGGTACCATTCAGTACTTC.